Listed below are T cell receptor beta chains from one sample, sequenced in a study of radiation and T cells in renal cell carcinoma. Method: immunoSEQ multiplex PCR; TCRdb's copy keeps in-frame clones and lacks some. This table holds about 83,000 clones, less than 90% found once. This sample comprised blood, obtained from a patient whose treatment included radiotherapy and nephrectomy. Receptor source: a woman aged 55 to 70 with renal cell carcinoma. Each CDR3 is given with its conserved first and last residue. Fields, in order: clone size, V gene, D gene, J gene, CDR3 DNA, CDR3 protein. D genes are given only for firm matches. Clone size is given for some rows only: seen once, a few or many times, or a class if the clone is expanded.

>.|TRBV19|TRBD1|TRBJ2-5
TGTGCCAGTAGTATAGGGACAGGGGTCGGAGGAGAGACCCAGTACTTC
CASSIGTGVGGETQYF
>.|TRBV15|.|TRBJ2-1
TGTGCCACCAGCGGTGATTTTGGGATGGGGAATGAGCAGTTCTTC
CATSGDFGMGNEQFF
>.|TRBV19|.|TRBJ2-7
TGTGCCAGTAGTATCCGAGGCGGCCCCGCTTCGGAGCAGTACTTC
CASSIRGGPASEQYF
>.|TRBV6-5|.|TRBJ2-5
TGTGCCAGCAGTTACGGGGACTCTTTGCAAGAGACCCAGTACTTC
CASSYGDSLQETQYF
>.|TRBV2|.|TRBJ1-5
TGTGCCAGCACTAGGGGACATACTAGCAATCAGCCCCAGCATTTT
CASTRGHTSNQPQHF
>.|TRBV9|.|TRBJ2-2
TGTGCCAGCAGCGTAACTCCAGGGTCCTGGTCCGGGGAGCTGTTTTTT
CASSVTPGSWSGELFF
>few|TRBV25-1|.|TRBJ1-1
TGTGCCAGCAGTGAGGGAACAGGGAGGACTGAAGCTTTCTTT
CASSEGTGRTEAFF
>.|TRBV10-3|.|TRBJ2-1
TGTGCCACCGGGCGGGGCTACAATGAGCGGTTCTTC
CATGRGYNERFF
>.|TRBV21-1|.|TRBJ2-7
TGTGCCAGCAGCAAAGAAGTAGGGACAGGGGGCTACGAGCAGTACTTC
CASSKEVGTGGYEQYF
>few|TRBV2|TRBD1|TRBJ1-5
TGTGCCAGCAGGGCAGGGGGAGGACAGCCCCAGCATTTT
CASRAGGGQPQHF
>.|TRBV11-2|TRBD2|TRBJ2-7
TGTGCCAGCAGCAATCACCAGAGCGGGAGAGGGTCCTACGAGCAGTACTTC
CASSNHQSGRGSYEQYF
>.|TRBV28|.|TRBJ2-1
TGTGCCAGCAGTCCCCCGTTGGCCCACAATGAGCAGTTCTTC
CASSPPLAHNEQFF
>.|TRBV6-1|TRBD1|TRBJ1-1
TGTGCCAGCAGGAGTCTTACAGGGGGCACTGAAGCTTTCTTT
CASRSLTGGTEAFF
>.|TRBV11-3|TRBD2|TRBJ2-7
TGTGCCAGCAGCCTTAGCGGGAGGGACTACGAGCAGTACTTC
CASSLSGRDYEQYF
>few|TRBV5-1|.|TRBJ2-7
TGCGCCAGCAGCTTGGATCGCTACGAGCAGTACTTC
CASSLDRYEQYF
>.|TRBV28|TRBD1|TRBJ1-5
TGTGCCAGCAGTTCTCCGGGACAGGGTAATCAGCCCCAGCATTTT
CASSSPGQGNQPQHF
>once|TRBV2|.|TRBJ2-7
TGTGCCAGCAGTGAAGTTGGGGCAGCCATCGGCGAGCAGTACTTC
CASSEVGAAIGEQYF
>.|TRBV30|.|TRBJ2-7
TGTGCCTGGAGTGTATCGGCTAGACTCTACGAGCAGTACTTC
CAWSVSARLYEQYF
>few|TRBV11-2|.|TRBJ1-1
TGTGCCAGCAGCCCCACGTGGACCCGACAGCCGAACACTGAAGCTTTCTTT
CASSPTWTRQPNTEAFF
>few|TRBV4-1|.|TRBJ1-2
TGCGCCAGCAGCCAAGATAGGGCACAGGGACTTAACTATGGCTACACCTTC
CASSQDRAQGLNYGYTF
>.|TRBV7-9|TRBD1|TRBJ2-7
TGTGCCAGCAGCCTGGATGGACAGGTGAACTACGAGCAGTACTTC
CASSLDGQVNYEQYF
>.|TRBV13|TRBD1|TRBJ2-1
TGTGCCAGCAGCTCCCGGACAGGCGACACCTACAATGAGCAGTTCTTC
CASSSRTGDTYNEQFF
>.|TRBV18|TRBD1|TRBJ1-1
TGTGCCAGCTCTGCGCCCGGGACAGCGAACACTGAAGCTTTCTTT
CASSAPGTANTEAFF
>.|TRBV5-1|TRBD2|TRBJ2-1
TGCGCCAGCAGCGGGGGACTAGCCTCCCATGAGCAGTTCTTC
CASSGGLASHEQFF
>.|TRBV4-1|TRBD1|TRBJ1-5
TGCGCCAGCAGCCAGCTGGACAGGGAACAGCCCCAGCATTTT
CASSQLDREQPQHF
>.|TRBV30|.|TRBJ2-1
TGTGCCTGGAGGGGATTAAGCTCCTACAATGAGCAGTTCTTC
CAWRGLSSYNEQFF
>few|TRBV27|.|TRBJ2-1
TGTGCCAGCAGTTACCTCGGAGAGCAGTTCTTC
CASSYLGEQFF
>.|TRBV2|.|TRBJ1-5
TGTGCCAGCAGTGTTAGTTGGGGAGGTAATCAGCCCCAGCATTTT
CASSVSWGGNQPQHF